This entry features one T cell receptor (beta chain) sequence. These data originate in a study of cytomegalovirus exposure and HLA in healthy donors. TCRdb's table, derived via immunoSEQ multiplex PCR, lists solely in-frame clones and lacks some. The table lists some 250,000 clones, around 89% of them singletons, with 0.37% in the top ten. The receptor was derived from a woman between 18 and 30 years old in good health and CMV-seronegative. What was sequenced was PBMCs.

CDR3 amino acids: CASSLDLPGARETQYF. In nucleotides, the CDR3 is TGTGCCAGCAGCTTGGACCTACCAGGGGCACGGGAGACCCAGTACTTC. The chain uses TRBV5-6 and TRBJ2-5, with D tentatively TRBD1 (6 bases). The ends were cut back, 0 bases at V and 5 bases at J, with 17 bases in the middle. This CDR3 region has 16 residues. Germline V gene data show CDR1 as SGHDT and CDR2 as YYEEEE.